These 2 T cell receptor beta chains came from one sample sequenced in a study of regulatory T cells in long-lasting Graves disease. Regarding time point: newly diagnosed GD, antithyroid drugs for less than 3 months. From PBMCs, RNA was extracted and then used to make the TCR library. Building of the TCR beta libraries involved iRepertoire HTBI primers and Arm-PCR of CDR3 regions. TCRdb used MiXCR to reprocess the multiplex PCR reads, holding one entry per CDR3 protein. The data hold more than 350,000 distinct CDR3 sequences, with under 15% observed a single time. These sequences were also reported in another study, on T cells in Graves' hyperthyroidism and ophthalmopathy.

This sample comprised peripheral blood mononuclear cells (PBMCs), obtained at new diagnosis, from a patient treated with antithyroid drugs. These receptors all stem from a woman in her 30s with Graves disease.

Note on this clonotype: A much more abundant neighbour one base away suggests this may be a read error. As DNA, the CDR3 is TGTGCCAGCAGCCAACGGACCGGGACTAACACTGAAGCTTTCTTT. It translates to CASSQRTGTNTEAFF. The J gene is TRBJ1-1, the V gene TRBV3-1, with D perhaps matching TRBD1 (5 bases). The CDR3 sequence is 15 residues long. V lost 2 bases and J lost 2, with 12 bases in between. CDR1 is LGHDT and CDR2 is YNNKEL in the germline V gene (reference sequence).

For this clonotype: Since a much larger clone is just one base distant, this may be a read error. The genes are TRBV30 and TRBJ2-7; D not certain. This CDR3 region has 12 residues. V dropped 2 bases and J dropped 5 bases, with 10 bases sitting between them. The germline V gene encodes CDR1 GTSNPN and CDR2 SVGIG (reference sequence). DNA for the CDR3: TGTGCCTGGAGTCGTTCACCGGACGAGCAGTACTTC. Protein: CAWSRSPDEQYF.